Listed here are 25 T cell receptor beta chains from one sample, sequenced in a study of blood T cell repertoires in COVID-19. The data were produced by immunoSEQ multiplex PCR, yet TCRdb's version contains in-frame clones alone and is incomplete. The profile shows around 80,000 clones, more than 80% of them singletons. The sample consisted of peripheral blood. These TCRs come from a human donor in a cohort sampled during active COVID-19.

The chain couples TRBV3-1 (or the pseudogene TRBV3-2) to TRBJ1-2; unclear D gene. Trimming stripped 0 bases from V and 7 bases from J, with 6 bases between. Germline V CDR1 and CDR2: LGHDT, YNNKEL (reference sequence). CDR3 size: 12 residues. CDR3 DNA: TGTGCCAGCAGCCAAGACGTATCTGGCTACACCTTC. Translation: CASSQDVSGYTF.

The J gene is TRBJ2-1, the V gene TRBV19; D gene unclear. Germline CDR1 reads LNHDA; CDR2 reads SQIVND (reference sequence). V was trimmed by 3 bases and J by 3 bases, leaving 9 bases between them. CDR3 length equals 14 residues. CDR3 sequence reads: CASSIGLNYNEQFF. DNA of the CDR3: TGTGCCAGTAGTATTGGGCTAAACTACAATGAGCAGTTCTTC.

The V call is TRBV6-5, the J call TRBJ2-7; a weak D match, TRBD2 (6 bases). The CDR3 has 14 amino acids. Germline V CDR1 and CDR2: MNHEY, SVGAGI. Trimming took 6 bases from V and 3 from J, leaving 15 bases between them. The DNA for the CDR3 is TGTGCCAGCAGGACCCCCGGGGGACTCTACGAGCAGTACTTC. Its translation is CASRTPGGLYEQYF.

This chain links TRBV5-4 with TRBJ1-6, with D uncertain. The V gene's germline CDR1 is SGHNT and CDR2 YYREEE (reference sequence). This CDR3 has 18 residues. Trimming left V 2 bases short and J 6 bases short, with 21 bases between. The DNA for the CDR3 is TGTGCCAGCAGCTTTGGAGGTACCTCGGGATCGGGTAATTCACCCCTCCACTTT. Residues: CASSFGGTSGSGNSPLHF.

The rearrangement uses TRBV10-3 and TRBJ1-2, with 7 bases identical to TRBD1. Germline lookup yields CDR1 ENHRY and CDR2 SYGVKD. This CDR3 spans 13 amino acids. The trim removed 4 bases at V and 2 bases at J, leaving 1 base unmatched. Written as DNA, the CDR3 is TGTGCCATCAGTGCGGGACAGAACTATGGCTACACCTTC. Encoded protein: CAISAGQNYGYTF.

This rearrangement joins TRBV5-5 to TRBJ1-2; the match to TRBD1 covers 7 bases. The ends lost 4 bases at V and 8 bases at J; junction bases unmatched: 5. The germline gives CDR1 SGHKS, CDR2 YYEKEE (reference sequence). The length of the CDR3 is 12 residues. CDR3 sequence reads: CASSNRGGGYTF. DNA of the CDR3: TGTGCCAGCAGCAACAGGGGAGGAGGCTACACCTTC.

J is TRBJ2-5 and V is TRBV5-1; 7 positions agree with TRBD2. This CDR3 contains 16 residues. The germline gives CDR1 SGHRS, CDR2 YFSETQ. With V trimmed by 0 bases and J by 4 bases, 9 bases remained unmatched. CDR3: CASSLELGRDVETQYF. CDR3 in DNA: TGCGCCAGCAGCTTGGAACTGGGGAGGGATGTAGAGACCCAGTACTTC.

The genes are TRBV5-1 and TRBJ2-7; the match to TRBD1 covers 8 bases. Germline values: CDR1 SGHRS, CDR2 YFSETQ. The CDR3 contains 16 residues. V dropped 1 base and J dropped 4; count of bases not matched to a gene: 10. CDR3 sequence: CASSLFQGAKKYEQYF. DNA of the CDR3: TGCGCCAGCAGCTTGTTCCAGGGGGCTAAAAAATACGAGCAGTACTTC. The complete variable domain, with remaining parts taken from reference TRBV5-1 and TRBJ2-7, reads KAGVTQTPRYLIKTRGQQVTLSCSPISGHRSVSWYQQTPGQGLQFLFEYFSETQRNKGNFPGRFSGRQFSNSRSEMNVSTLELGDSALYLCASSLFQGAKKYEQYFGPGTRLTVT.

The gene calls are TRBV27 and TRBJ2-1; TRBD2 matches 15 bases. This CDR3 contains 15 residues. Unmatched junction bases numbered 3, after V lost 5 bases and J lost 7 bases. The V gene's germline CDR1 is MNHEY and CDR2 SMNVEV (reference sequence). The CDR3 sequence is CASSLGTSGGNEQFF. The DNA for the CDR3 is TGTGCCAGCAGTCTAGGGACTAGCGGGGGGAATGAGCAGTTCTTC.

The genes are TRBV24-1 and TRBJ2-1; a weak D match, TRBD2 (6 bases). Germline CDR1 is KGHDR and CDR2 is SFDVKD. The CDR3 covers 14 residues. V was pared by 5 bases and J by 7 bases, with 14 bases between. CDR3 nucleotides: TGTGCCACCAGTGGGAGGGGCGATGGTAATGAGCAGTTCTTC. This gives the protein CATSGRGDGNEQFF.

In its sample, this clone was seen a few times. This CDR3 reads CASRGPGGQYEQYF. CDR3 coding DNA: TGTGCCAGTAGGGGGCCAGGGGGTCAGTACGAGCAGTACTTC. V usage is TRBV19 and J usage is TRBJ2-7, with 7 bases aligning to TRBD1. The CDR3 extends over 14 amino acids. The ends lost 6 bases at V and 4 bases at J; junction bases unmatched: 9. CDR1 is LNHDA and CDR2 is SQIVND in the germline V gene (reference sequence).

This sequence joins TRBV5-5 and TRBJ1-4; D is possibly TRBD1 (5 bases). With 1 base removed from V and 6 bases from J, the gap between germline ends came to 10 bases. The CDR3 extends over 14 amino acids. Looked up from germline, CDR1 is SGHKS and CDR2 is YYEKEE (reference sequence). The CDR3 coding sequence is TGTGCCAGCAGCTTGACAGGTCTGGATGAAAAACTGTTTTTT. This gives the protein CASSLTGLDEKLFF.

This chain joins TRBV10-3 and TRBJ1-5, with a tentative D call TRBD1 (6 bases). This CDR3 is built from 18 residues. The germline V gene encodes CDR1 ENHRY and CDR2 SYGVKD. The germline V and J ends were trimmed by 3 bases and 0 bases, with 18 bases remaining between them. Here the CDR3 reads CAISERGTRGYSNQPQHF. CDR3 sequence (DNA): TGTGCCATCAGTGAAAGGGGGACAAGAGGGTATAGCAATCAGCCCCAGCATTTT.

The J gene is TRBJ2-7, the V gene TRBV5-5; TRBD2 agrees at 10 bases. The CDR3 is 15 amino acids. Trimming cost V 4 bases and J 1 base; bases outside gene matches: 5. Germline lookup yields CDR1 SGHKS and CDR2 YYEKEE (reference sequence). In DNA form, the CDR3 reads TGTGCCAGCAGCCTGACACTAGCGGGGTCCTACGAGCAGTACTTC. Its translation: CASSLTLAGSYEQYF. Full variable domain (outside the CDR3, taken from reference TRBV5-5 and TRBJ2-7): DAGVTQSPTHLIKTRGQQVTLRCSPISGHKSVSWYQQVLGQGPQFIFQYYEKEERGRGNFPDRFSARQFPNYSSELNVNALLLGDSALYLCASSLTLAGSYEQYFGPGTRLTVT.

This sequence joins TRBV11-3 and TRBJ2-1; D call uncertain. V lost 1 base and J 9 bases, leaving 7 bases between the germline ends. CDR1 and CDR2 (germline): SGHNT, YENEEA. The CDR3 totals 12 residues. Here the CDR3 reads CASSLGGGEQFF. In DNA form, the CDR3 reads TGTGCCAGCAGCTTAGGTGGCGGTGAGCAGTTCTTC.

The chain combines TRBV7-2 with TRBJ2-5, with TRBD2 as a possible D gene (5 bases). V lost 1 base to trimming and J lost 4 bases, with 10 bases between them. The germline gives CDR1 SGHTA, CDR2 FQGNSA. The CDR3 covers 14 residues. CDR3 protein: CASSLVARGETQYF. The CDR3 DNA is TGTGCCAGCAGCTTAGTGGCCCGGGGAGAGACCCAGTACTTC.

This chain links TRBV7-8 with TRBJ2-3; possible D gene TRBD1, 5 bases. The CDR3 covers 15 residues. The germline V gene encodes CDR1 SGHVS and CDR2 FQNEAQ. Trimming shortened V by 10 bases and J by 0 bases, and 17 bases separated the two germline ends. CDR3 in DNA: TGTGCCACCCAAGAACAGGCGCATAGCACAGATACGCAGTATTTT. Its translation: CATQEQAHSTDTQYF.

This clone was counted a few times. The rearrangement links TRBV18 to TRBJ1-1, with a tentative D call TRBD1 (6 bases). The CDR3 consists of 17 residues. The germline CDR1 and CDR2 sequences are KGHSH and LQKENI. V was trimmed by 3 bases and J by 2 bases, leaving 19 bases between them. The DNA of the CDR3 is TGTGCCAGCTCACCTCGGGCTGCAGGGGTATCCAACACTGAAGCTTTCTTT. Protein product: CASSPRAAGVSNTEAFF. Full variable domain (rest looked up from reference TRBV18 and TRBJ1-1): NAGVMQNPRHLVRRRGQEARLRCSPMKGHSHVYWYRQLPEEGLKFMVYLQKENIIDESGMPKERFSAEFPKEGPSILRIQQVVRGDSAAYFCASSPRAAGVSNTEAFFGQGTRLTVV.

This sequence joins TRBV13 and TRBJ1-1; TRBD1 agrees at 8 bases. Trimming at V came to 10 bases and at J to 5 bases, leaving 12 bases not matched to a gene. The CDR3 covers 14 residues. Germline-derived CDR1 and CDR2 are PRHDT and FYEKMQ (reference sequence). Here the CDR3 DNA reads TGTGCCACTCTTATCACAGGGGGATGGACTGAAGCTTTCTTT. It specifies CATLITGGWTEAFF.

The chain employs TRBV5-4 and TRBJ2-1; TRBD2 matches 14 bases. J lost 8 bases, V lost 4 bases, and 5 bases had no gene match. Germline V gene sequence: CDR1 SGHNT, CDR2 YYREEE (reference sequence). The CDR3 has 15 amino acids. CDR3 sequence: CASSPGLAGGDEQFF. For the CDR3, the DNA is TGTGCCAGCAGCCCAGGACTAGCGGGGGGCGATGAGCAGTTCTTC.

The chain links TRBV5-1 to TRBJ1-6, with D hard to call. V was clipped by 4 bases and J by 5 bases, with 13 bases between them. This CDR3 has 15 amino acids. Germline assignment: CDR1 SGHRS and CDR2 YFSETQ. CDR3 amino acids: CASSDRESNNSPLHF. The CDR3 coding sequence is TGCGCCAGCAGCGACCGGGAATCGAATAATTCACCCCTCCACTTT.

This chain connects TRBV7-3 to TRBJ2-7; D perhaps matches TRBD1 (6 bases). The CDR3 is 15 amino acids. The germline V gene has CDR1 SGHTA and CDR2 FQGTGA. The V end was cut by 4 bases, the J end by 3 bases, with 16 bases between. CDR3 sequence: CASSSQTGAGYEQYF. The CDR3 DNA reads TGTGCCAGCAGCTCCCAGACAGGCGCAGGCTACGAGCAGTACTTC.

The J gene is TRBJ1-4, the V gene TRBV6-6; possibly TRBD1 for D (5 bases). V lost 6 bases to trimming and J lost 11 bases, with 13 bases between them. CDR1 is MNHNY, CDR2 SVGAGI, per germline (reference sequence). The CDR3 extends over 12 amino acids. CDR3: CASRVGEDKLFF. CDR3 DNA sequence: TGTGCCAGCAGGGTGGGGGAGGACAAACTGTTTTTT.

The rearrangement uses TRBV19 and TRBJ1-5, with 7 bases fitting TRBD1. CDR3 length: 16 amino acids. V dropped 4 bases and J dropped 1; count of bases not matched to a gene: 7. Germline V gene sequence: CDR1 LNHDA, CDR2 SQIVND (reference sequence). The DNA for the CDR3 is TGTGCCAGTAGTAGAGATACAGGGGACAGCAATCAGCCCCAGCATTTT. Encoded protein: CASSRDTGDSNQPQHF.

The gene calls are TRBV24-1 and TRBJ2-7; a possible D gene is TRBD2 (6 bases). Trimming took off 4 bases at V and 0 bases at J, with 6 bases between the two ends. The CDR3 has 13 residues. In germline, CDR1 is KGHDR, CDR2 SFDVKD. CDR3 in amino acids: CATSDGSSYEQYF. Here the CDR3 DNA reads TGTGCCACCAGTGACGGGAGCTCCTACGAGCAGTACTTC.